The next 11 T cell receptor beta chains were all read from a single sample in a study of Ad26.COV2.S vaccination and SARS-CoV-2 variants. The table came from immunoSEQ multiplex PCR; TCRdb's copy has only in-frame clones and leaves some out. Of hundreds of thousands of clones detected, approximately 90% appear once; the ten largest clones hold more than 1.5%. As to treatment: roughly 19 received Ad26.COV2.S at low or high dose, single or two shots; about 5 received placebo; per-sample allocation not given. Day 63 after the first vaccine or placebo injection was the time point for sampling. The specimen was peripheral blood, collected in a trial of Ad26.COV2.S vaccine versus placebo. These receptor sequences come from a person aged 18-65 years who received the Ad26.COV2.S COVID-19 vaccine or a placebo.

The DNA of the CDR3 is TGTGCCAGCAGTGACTCGCGGCTGGGAGTCAATGAGCAGTTCTTC. It yields the protein CASSDSRLGVNEQFF. The chain couples TRBV6-4 to TRBJ2-1, with D possibly TRBD2 on 5 matching bases. Trimming took 0 bases from V and 6 from J, leaving 12 bases between them. Germline V gives CDR1 MRHNA, CDR2 SNTAGT. This CDR3 region has 15 residues.

The J gene is TRBJ2-2, the V gene TRBV5-1, with 8 bases aligning to TRBD2. The CDR3 has 21 amino acids. Germline assignment: CDR1 SGHRS and CDR2 YFSETQ. The V and J ends lost 4 bases and 1 base, in that order; junction bases with no gene match: 21. The DNA of the CDR3 is TGCGCCAGCAGCACACCCCGGAGTTATCCGGGACTAGGGAAGAACACCGGGGAGCTGTTTTTT. This encodes CASSTPRSYPGLGKNTGELFF. The full variable domain, with the rest looked up from reference TRBV5-1 and TRBJ2-2, is KAGVTQTPRYLIKTRGQQVTLSCSPISGHRSVSWYQQTPGQGLQFLFEYFSETQRNKGNFPGRFSGRQFSNSRSEMNVSTLELGDSALYLCASSTPRSYPGLGKNTGELFFGEGSRLTVL.

This clone was detected only a few times. The chain combines TRBV7-9 with TRBJ1-1; TRBD1 matches 9 bases. Per the germline V gene, CDR1 is SEHNR and CDR2 is FQNEAQ (reference sequence). This CDR3 has 14 residues. V dropped 5 bases and J dropped 1; count of bases not matched to a gene: 2. CDR3 in amino acids: CASSQGQGNTEAFF. The CDR3 nucleotides read TGTGCCAGCAGCCAGGGACAGGGGAACACTGAAGCTTTCTTT. Combining the CDR3 with reference TRBV7-9 and TRBJ1-1 gives the whole variable domain DTGVSQNPRHKITKRGQNVTFRCDPISEHNRLYWYRQTLGQGPEFLTYFQNEAQLEKSRLLSDRFSAERPKGSFSTLEIQRTEQGDSAMYLCASSQGQGNTEAFFGQGTRLTVV.

The sample holds one count of this clone. The chain is built from TRBV28 and TRBJ1-2; D gene ambiguous. The CDR3 has 12 amino acids. The germline V and J ends were trimmed by 6 bases and 8 bases, with 13 bases remaining between them. Per the germline V gene, CDR1 is MDHEN and CDR2 is SYDVKM. CDR3 bases: TGTGCCAGCAGACCTCAGGTGGAGGGCTACACCTTC. Its translation: CASRPQVEGYTF.

The rearrangement joins TRBV27 to TRBJ1-4; D is undetermined. Germline-derived CDR1 and CDR2 are MNHEY and SMNVEV (reference sequence). V was trimmed by 4 bases and J by 0 bases, leaving 9 bases between them. This CDR3 has 15 residues. Here the CDR3 reads CASSSTEATNEKLFF. DNA of the CDR3: TGTGCCAGCAGTTCAACAGAAGCAACTAATGAAAAACTGTTTTTT.

This rearrangement joins TRBV4-3 to TRBJ2-7; D assignment may be TRBD1 or TRBD2 (5 bases each). Deletions cut 0 bases from V and 4 bases from J, with 13 bases between. The CDR3 contains 15 residues. Germline CDR1 is LGHNA and CDR2 is YSLEER. CDR3 in amino acids: CASSQDQEGSYEQYF. In DNA form, the CDR3 reads TGCGCCAGCAGCCAAGATCAAGAGGGGTCTTACGAGCAGTACTTC.

The rearrangement uses TRBV11-3 and TRBJ2-2, with D maybe TRBD1 (5 bases). Trimming stripped 0 bases from V and 7 bases from J, with 12 bases between. The CDR3 is made up of 15 amino acids. The germline V gene encodes CDR1 SGHNT and CDR2 YENEEA. The CDR3 protein is CASSLDLGRGGELFF. DNA of the CDR3: TGTGCCAGCAGCTTAGACCTGGGGCGTGGCGGGGAGCTGTTTTTT.

This chain links TRBV27 with TRBJ2-7; 8 bases map to TRBD1. Per germline, CDR1 MNHEY and CDR2 SMNVEV (reference sequence). CDR3 length: 13 residues. V lost 5 bases, J lost 5 bases, and 5 bases stayed unmatched. This CDR3 reads CASSTRTGHEQYF. The CDR3 coding sequence is TGTGCCAGCAGTACCCGGACAGGGCACGAGCAGTACTTC.

The chain has TRBV5-4 and TRBJ1-5; a possible D gene is TRBD1 (5 bases). Per the germline V gene, CDR1 is SGHNT and CDR2 is YYREEE (reference sequence). The V end lost 4 bases, the J end lost 4 bases, and 15 bases lay between the germline ends. The CDR3 spans 15 residues. CDR3 DNA: TGTGCCAGCAGCGCGGGGCCAGGTAGTAATCAGCCCCAGCATTTT. Its translation: CASSAGPGSNQPQHF.

V and J are TRBV28 and TRBJ2-3; tentatively, D is TRBD1 (5 bases). CDR3 length: 14 residues. Trimming shortened V by 4 bases and J by 5 bases, and 13 bases separated the two germline ends. The V gene's germline CDR1 is MDHEN and CDR2 SYDVKM. DNA of the CDR3: TGTGCCAGCAGTTCCTTGGGGCAGCTAGATACGCAGTATTTT. Protein product: CASSSLGQLDTQYF.

The chain couples TRBV23-1 to TRBJ1-5; unclear D gene. TRBV23-1 is an ORF, and what it does is uncertain. CDR3 size: 14 residues. The V and J ends lost 4 bases and 6 bases respectively, with 13 bases between them. DNA of the CDR3: TGCGCCAGCAGTCCGTGGCTCATAAGTCAGCCCCAGCATTTT. Translation: CASSPWLISQPQHF.